These 23 T cell receptor beta chains were all obtained from the same sample, sequenced in a study of vaccination and CD4 T cells after COVID-19. The antigens these receptors bind are not known. With the Oncomine TCR Beta short-read assay, DNA from cultured CD4+ T cells was sequenced. TCRdb itself ran the PCR reads through MiXCR, one entry per CDR3 protein. Of roughly 4,700 distinct CDR3 sequences listed, roughly three quarters are singletons. Treatment meaning: approximately nine-day PBMC culture with coronavirus spike peptide pools or control peptides (ViraFEST assay). Sequenced material: CD4+ T cells from blood, cultured in vitro. Receptor source: a human donor who had recovered from COVID-19.

This chain joins TRBV19 and TRBJ2-7; D gene unclear. Germline CDR1 and CDR2: LNHDA and SQIVND (reference sequence). Trimming took 6 bases from V and 3 from J, leaving 12 bases between them. The CDR3 runs to 13 residues. CDR3 in amino acids: CASSPRAHYEQYF. CDR3 coding DNA: TGTGCCAGTAGCCCCCGGGCGCACTACGAGCAGTACTTC.

The gene calls are TRBV7-2 and TRBJ2-5, with 8 bases fitting TRBD2. This CDR3 contains 16 residues. The V segment lost 0 bases and the J segment 9 bases; nucleotides outside the gene matches: 12. In germline, CDR1 is SGHTA, CDR2 FQGNSA. The CDR3 DNA follows: TGTGCCAGCAGCTTAGCGGTCACTAGCGGAGGGGTGGCCCAGTACTTC. Protein product: CASSLAVTSGGVAQYF.

This rearrangement joins TRBV15 to TRBJ2-7, with no clear D. Germline-derived CDR1 and CDR2 are LNHNV and YYDKDF (reference sequence). Trimming stripped 1 base from V and 3 bases from J, with 7 bases between. CDR3 length: 13 amino acids. The CDR3 reads CATSRGTRYEQYF. The CDR3 region has the DNA TGTGCCACCAGCAGAGGTACCCGCTACGAGCAGTACTTC.

The chain links TRBV15 to TRBJ1-5, with 8 positions matching TRBD1. Per germline, CDR1 LNHNV and CDR2 YYDKDF (reference sequence). The CDR3 contains 17 residues. Germline trimming cut 5 bases from V and 1 base from J; bases unmatched to any gene: 10. CDR3 DNA: TGTGCCACCAGCGGACCTCTACAGGGGGTAAGCAATCAGCCCCAGCATTTT. Translated, it gives CATSGPLQGVSNQPQHF.

The chain couples TRBV20-1 to TRBJ1-5, with 8 positions matching TRBD1. The germline gives CDR1 DFQATT, CDR2 SNEGSKA (reference sequence). The CDR3 extends over 14 amino acids. Trimming removed 4 bases from V and 7 bases from J; junction bases left unmatched: 9. CDR3 region: CSATIGQGGQPQHF. The CDR3 DNA reads as TGCAGTGCTACTATCGGACAGGGTGGGCAGCCCCAGCATTTT.

This clonotype has a handful of counts. The CDR3 region has the DNA TGTGCCAGCAGTTACCGACCAAACACTGAAGCTTTCTTT. Protein product: CASSYRPNTEAFF. This sequence joins TRBV6-5 and TRBJ1-1; D ambiguous. Trimming left V 2 bases short and J 2 bases short, with 6 bases between. Germline assignment: CDR1 MNHEY and CDR2 SVGAGI. This CDR3 contains 13 residues.

J is TRBJ1-5 and V is TRBV6-1; TRBD1 aligns across 8 bases. The V and J ends lost 6 bases and 6 bases, in that order; junction bases with no gene match: 4. This CDR3 has 13 residues. CDR1 and CDR2 from the germline V gene are MNHNS and SASEGT. The CDR3 loop reads CASSDRGVQPQHF. DNA for the CDR3: TGTGCCAGCAGCGACAGGGGTGTTCAGCCCCAGCATTTT.

This rearrangement joins TRBV7-3 to TRBJ2-2; weak D call: TRBD1 (6 bases). This CDR3 spans 14 amino acids. Germline CDR1 SGHTA, CDR2 FQGTGA. V lost 2 bases and J lost 5, with 9 bases in between. The CDR3 bases are TGTGCCAGCAGCTTACGAGGGGGAACCGGGGAGCTGTTTTTT. Encoded protein: CASSLRGGTGELFF.

CDR3 DNA: TGCAGTGCTAGGCGACAGGGGACCCTCTATGGCTACACCTTC. Translation: CSARRQGTLYGYTF. The rearrangement joins TRBV20-1 to TRBJ1-2, with TRBD1 identical over 8 bases. Unmatched junction bases numbered 7, after V lost 3 bases and J lost 4 bases. The length of the CDR3 is 14 residues. Per germline, CDR1 DFQATT and CDR2 SNEGSKA (reference sequence).

This clonotype was counted only a few times. The genes are TRBV7-9 and TRBJ1-1; 7 bases match TRBD1. Germline CDR1 and CDR2: SEHNR and FQNEAQ (reference sequence). The V and J ends lost 3 bases and 4 bases, in that order; junction bases with no gene match: 8. This CDR3 has 15 residues. As DNA, the CDR3 is TGTGCCAGCAGCTTTCAGGAGGGGGCGCGCACTGAAGCTTTCTTT. Translating it yields CASSFQEGARTEAFF.

This clonotype showed up just a few times. The CDR3 nucleotides read TGTGCCAGCAGCTTAGTGGGGGGGAATAGCAATCAGCCCCAGCATTTT. Translation gives CASSLVGGNSNQPQHF. V is TRBV7-2 and J is TRBJ1-5, with TRBD1 as a possible D gene (5 bases). CDR3 size: 16 residues. Between the trimmed V and J ends, which lost 1 base and 0 bases, there was a span of 10 bases. Germline CDR1 SGHTA, CDR2 FQGNSA.

This clonotype has just a few counts. The gene calls are TRBV7-2 and TRBJ2-5; D is undetermined. CDR1 SGHTA and CDR2 FQGNSA come from the germline V gene. V was cut by 1 base and J by 2 bases, with 8 bases left in between. The CDR3 contains 14 residues. The CDR3 DNA reads TGTGCCAGCAGCTTAGTAGCAGCTCAAGAGACCCAGTACTTC. This encodes CASSLVAAQETQYF.

This chain uses TRBV10-3 with TRBJ1-5; 9 nucleotides match TRBD1. CDR3 length equals 17 residues. Germline V gene data show CDR1 as ENHRY and CDR2 as SYGVKD. Losses at the gene ends were 0 bases for V and 3 bases for J; bases not matched to a gene: 6. The CDR3, as DNA: TGTGCCATCAGTGAGTCTAGGACAGGGGTCGACAATCAGCCCCAGCATTTT. Translated, it gives CAISESRTGVDNQPQHF.

This chain joins TRBV2 and TRBJ2-5; 7 nucleotides agree with TRBD1. Germline CDR1 is SNHLY and CDR2 is FYNNEI. Unmatched junction bases numbered 11, after V lost 6 bases and J lost 10 bases. The CDR3 contains 13 residues. CDR3: CASRENRGVSQYF. The DNA for the CDR3 is TGTGCCAGCAGGGAGAACAGGGGTGTCAGCCAGTACTTC.

This clonotype appeared a few times. The chain carries TRBV15 and TRBJ1-2; 7 nucleotides agree with TRBD1. Germline CDR1 LNHNV, CDR2 YYDKDF (reference sequence). V trimming: 6 bases; J trimming: 6 bases; junction bases outside the gene matches: 10. The CDR3 is made up of 14 amino acids. The CDR3 bases are TGTGCCACCAGGATCGACAGGGTATTAGATGGCTACACCTTC. Amino acids: CATRIDRVLDGYTF.

By share, this clonotype counts as medium-sized (0.01 to 0.1%). In nucleotides, the CDR3 is TGTGCCAGCAGCCAAGAGGGTGGACAGCCCTGGGGCACTGAAGCTTTCTTT. Translated, it gives CASSQEGGQPWGTEAFF. The chain carries TRBV3-1 and TRBJ1-1; a possible D gene is TRBD1 (6 bases). Looked up from germline, CDR1 is LGHDT and CDR2 is YNNKEL (reference sequence). The CDR3 is made up of 17 amino acids. Trimming took 0 bases from V and 4 from J, leaving 18 bases between them.

Turning to this clonotype: A read error is likely, as this CDR3 ends without the conserved phenylalanine or tryptophan. CDR3 sequence reads: CASSLSTSGTDTQYL. The DNA of the CDR3 is TGTGCCAGCAGTTTATCGACTAGCGGCACAGATACGCAGTATCTT. This chain uses TRBV12-3 or TRBV12-4 with TRBJ2-3, with 8 bases that match TRBD2. V shed 2 bases, J shed 1 base, and the junction held 2 bases outside the gene matches. The CDR3 sequence is 15 residues long.

V and J are TRBV2 and TRBJ1-1; D not resolved. The CDR3 contains 13 residues. The V gene lost 7 bases and the J gene lost 2 bases, with 11 bases spanning the gap. Germline V gives CDR1 SNHLY, CDR2 FYNNEI. In nucleotides, the CDR3 is TGTGCCAGCACCTTAAGGCCCAACACTGAAGCTTTCTTT. This codes for CASTLRPNTEAFF.

The chain recombines TRBV7-2 with TRBJ2-7, with TRBD2 matching 7 bases. Germline CDR1 reads SGHTA; CDR2 reads FQGNSA. V lost 3 bases and J lost 3; bases outside the gene matches: 2. CDR3 length: 13 residues. The CDR3 DNA sequence: TGTGCCAGCAGCTTTAGCGGGTACTACGAGCAGTACTTC. It yields the protein CASSFSGYYEQYF.

This chain links TRBV30 with TRBJ2-5; the match to TRBD1 covers 7 bases. Germline V gives CDR1 GTSNPN, CDR2 SVGIG (reference sequence). Trimming at V came to 0 bases and at J to 2 bases, leaving 6 bases not matched to a gene. This CDR3 has 15 residues. CDR3 in DNA: TGTGCCTGGAGTGTACTAGGGGGCCCTCAAGAGACCCAGTACTTC. Amino acid sequence: CAWSVLGGPQETQYF.

This chain joins TRBV15 and TRBJ1-5; TRBD1 matches at 7 bases. CDR1 and CDR2 from the germline V gene are LNHNV and YYDKDF (reference sequence). This CDR3 is 16 amino acids long. V lost 3 bases, J lost 5 bases, and 10 bases stayed unmatched. The CDR3 is CATSRPQTGRYQPQHF. CDR3 DNA sequence: TGTGCCACCAGCAGGCCACAGACAGGGCGTTATCAGCCCCAGCATTTT.

This chain connects TRBV7-6 to TRBJ2-7; D unclear. V was cut by 4 bases and J by 0 bases, with 7 bases left in between. The germline gives CDR1 SGHVS, CDR2 FNYEAQ. The length of the CDR3 is 13 residues. CDR3 in amino acids: CASSSFSSYEQYF. CDR3 nucleotide sequence: TGTGCCAGCAGCTCTTTTAGCTCCTACGAGCAGTACTTC.

The chain links TRBV6-5 to TRBJ1-6, with no clear D. Trimming removed 2 bases at V and 0 bases at J, with 8 bases between. This CDR3 is 16 amino acids long. CDR1 is MNHEY and CDR2 is SVGAGI in the germline V gene. This CDR3 is CASSYAESSYNSPLHF. In DNA form, the CDR3 reads TGTGCCAGCAGTTACGCCGAGAGCTCCTATAATTCACCCCTCCACTTT.